This is a list of T cell receptor beta chains from one sample in a study of OX40 agonist ivuxolimab in advanced cancers. Sequencing was performed with immunoSEQ multiplex PCR; in TCRdb, only in-frame clones are kept and a portion is missing. The sample records 40,000 to 45,000 clones, around 80% being singletons. Specimen: CD4+ or CD8+ T cells sorted from blood, collected in a trial of the OX40 agonist ivuxolimab. The receptors derive from an adult with an advanced solid tumor such as melanoma, head and neck, liver or kidney cancer. Both conserved end residues are part of each CDR3. The D gene is left open where the match is weak. Only some rows state a clone size, as once, few, many or a class for expanded clones.

size	D	J	V	CDR3	DNA
-	TRBD1	TRBJ1-5	TRBV19	CASSIDGWNRGDQPQHF	TGTGCCAGTAGTATAGATGGGTGGAACAGGGGAGATCAGCCCCAGCATTTT
-	TRBD1	TRBJ2-7	TRBV18	CASSPGTGAYEQYF	TGTGCCAGCTCACCCGGGACAGGTGCCTACGAGCAGTACTTC
-	-	TRBJ1-2	TRBV21-1	CASSKVYRKNGYTF	TGTGCCAGCAGCAAAGTATACAGGAAAAATGGCTACACCTTC
-	-	TRBJ2-7	TRBV6-5	CASSYIRLYKAYEQYF	TGTGCCAGCAGTTACATCAGACTCTACAAGGCCTACGAGCAGTACTTC
few	-	TRBJ1-5	TRBV27	CATSGDRNQPQHF	TGTGCCACCTCAGGGGACCGCAATCAGCCCCAGCATTTT
-	-	TRBJ1-1	TRBV7-2	CASSLGTGRTEAFF	TGTGCCAGCAGCCTAGGGACCGGGAGGACTGAAGCTTTCTTT
once	-	TRBJ2-7	TRBV6-5	CASSSPIRGPYEQYF	TGTGCCAGCAGTTCCCCTATTAGAGGTCCCTACGAGCAGTACTTC
-	-	TRBJ2-7	TRBV28	CASSFQNYEQYF	TGTGCCAGCAGTTTCCAGAACTACGAGCAGTACTTC
-	TRBD1	TRBJ1-1	TRBV9	CASSVVGTGGPNTEAFF	TGTGCCAGCAGCGTAGTTGGGACAGGGGGACCTAACACTGAAGCTTTCTTT
-	-	TRBJ1-5	TRBV7-2	CASSPQGSNQPQHF	TGTGCCAGCAGCCCACAGGGAAGCAATCAGCCCCAGCATTTT
-	TRBD2	TRBJ2-1	TRBV28	CASSLGGGSYNEQFF	TGTGCCAGCAGTTTGGGCGGGGGGTCCTACAATGAGCAGTTCTTC
-	-	TRBJ2-7	TRBV29-1	CSVGSDYEQYF	TGCAGCGTTGGATCTGATTACGAGCAGTACTTC
once	-	TRBJ2-1	TRBV5-6	CASTELTVITHEQFF	TGTGCCAGCACCGAGCTTACGGTTATTACCCATGAGCAGTTCTTC
-	-	TRBJ1-1	TRBV16	CASSQSVFRRDNLEAFF	TGTGCCAGCAGCCAATCGGTCTTTAGGAGGGACAACCTGGAAGCTTTCTTT
medium-sized	TRBD1	TRBJ2-7	TRBV11-2	CASSQGQNYEQYF	TGTGCCAGCAGCCAGGGACAGAACTACGAGCAGTACTTC
once	-	TRBJ1-3	TRBV19	CASSIYHSGNTIYF	TGTGCCAGTAGTATTTATCACTCTGGAAACACCATATATTTT
-	-	TRBJ1-1	TRBV2	CASTRQVNTEAFF	TGTGCCAGCACCAGACAAGTGAACACTGAAGCTTTCTTT